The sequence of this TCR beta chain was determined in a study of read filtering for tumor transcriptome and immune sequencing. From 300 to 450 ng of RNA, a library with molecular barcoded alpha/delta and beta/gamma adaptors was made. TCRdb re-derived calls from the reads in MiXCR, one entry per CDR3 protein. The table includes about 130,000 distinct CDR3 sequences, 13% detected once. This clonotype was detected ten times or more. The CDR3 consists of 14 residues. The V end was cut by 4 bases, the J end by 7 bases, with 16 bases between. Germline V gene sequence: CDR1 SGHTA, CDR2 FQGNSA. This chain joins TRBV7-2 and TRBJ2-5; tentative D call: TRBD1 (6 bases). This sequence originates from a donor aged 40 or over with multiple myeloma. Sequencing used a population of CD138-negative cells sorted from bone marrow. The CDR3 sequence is CASSSGQLRGTQYF. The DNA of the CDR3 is TGTGCCAGCAGCTCGGGACAATTGAGGGGGACCCAGTACTTC.